This TCR beta chain stems from a study of blood T cell repertoires in COVID-19. Study context: Sources were T cells, B-cell-depleted T cells, or PBMCs; the material itself was cDNA or gDNA.

There are 16 residues in the CDR3. Germline V lookup: CDR1 SGDLS, CDR2 YYNGEE. The V and J ends lost 4 bases and 5 bases, in that order; junction bases with no gene match: 10. The repertoire was sequenced with immunoSEQ multiplex PCR; TCRdb's copy has only in-frame clones and lacks some. This table has about 130,000 clones, 65% to 90% appearing once. The sample holds one count of this clone. The sample consisted of peripheral blood. The chain recombines TRBV9 with TRBJ2-2; the match to TRBD2 covers 8 bases. This receptor was obtained from a man older than 75 with active or convalescent COVID-19. CDR3 region: CASSLESGRRTGELFF. Written as DNA, the CDR3 is TGTGCCAGCAGCCTCGAGAGCGGGAGAAGAACCGGGGAGCTGTTTTTT.